These 32 T cell receptor beta chains originate from one sample sequenced in a study of post-analysis software for immune sequencing data. The study's findings and limits: Four to six TRBV segments were more frequent in patients than controls; TRBV5-6, TRBV5-1 and TRBV20-1 belonged to this group.

Their specific antigens are unknown. The authors incorporated unique molecular identifiers into the TCR beta cDNA libraries. TCRdb called the PCR reads again in MiXCR, with one record for every CDR3 protein. The repertoire consists of hundreds of thousands of distinct CDR3 sequences, with around 40% occurring once and the leading ten covering 9% to 13%. Sequencing was done on a sample of blood. These receptors were obtained from a girl under 18 with multiple sclerosis.

The gene calls are TRBV7-2 and TRBJ2-4, with no clear D. TRBJ2-5 explains the end of the DNA better; the J call may be wrong. Germline CDR1 and CDR2: SGHTA and FQGNSA. The CDR3 contains 14 residues. CDR3 bases: TGTGCCAGCAGCTTTAGATTGTTTCAAGAGACCCAGTACTTC. Translating it yields CASSFRLFQETQYF.

The chain recombines TRBV15 with TRBJ2-5; 11 bases are shared with TRBD1. The CDR3 length is 16 residues. Looked up from germline, CDR1 is LNHNV and CDR2 is YYDKDF (reference sequence). The J segment lost 6 bases and the V segment lost 2 bases, leaving 8 bases of the junction unmatched. CDR3 bases: TGTGCCACCAGCAGATCGGGGACAGGGGGGTTCAAGACCCAGTACTTC. Its protein product is CATSRSGTGGFKTQYF.

This clonotype was seen a handful of times. The chain couples TRBV28 to TRBJ2-3, with TRBD2 matching over 8 bases. Trimming at V came to 8 bases and at J to 1 base, leaving 8 bases not matched to a gene. Germline V CDR1 and CDR2: MDHEN, SYDVKM. This CDR3 spans 15 amino acids. CDR3 loop: CASLLPGLGTDTQYF. The CDR3 DNA is TGTGCCAGCTTACTTCCGGGACTAGGCACAGATACGCAGTATTTT.

This clonotype was counted only a few times. The V and J genes are TRBV4-2 and TRBJ2-1; D is uncertain. V was cut by 3 bases and J by 5 bases, with 8 bases left in between. The length of the CDR3 is 13 residues. Germline V gene lookup returns CDR1 LGHNA and CDR2 YNFKEQ. The CDR3 sequence is CASSQGGDNEQFF. CDR3 bases: TGTGCCAGCAGCCAGGGCGGAGACAATGAGCAGTTCTTC.

The V call is TRBV29-1, the J call TRBJ2-1; 8 bases match TRBD2. From germline, CDR1 is SQVTM and CDR2 ANQGSEA. The CDR3 runs 14 residues. The V and J ends lost 7 bases and 4 bases, in that order; junction bases with no gene match: 9. In DNA, the CDR3 is TGCAGCGCTCCGGCTGGCGGGGGGTACAATGAGCAGTTCTTC. Protein product: CSAPAGGGYNEQFF.

V usage is TRBV7-8 and J usage is TRBJ2-7, with D possibly being TRBD1 or TRBD2 (5 bases each). Trimming removed 4 bases from V and 6 bases from J, with 13 bases in between. This CDR3 is built from 13 residues. Per the germline V gene, CDR1 is SGHVS and CDR2 is FQNEAQ. CDR3 sequence reads: CASSYGTRGEQYF. The CDR3 DNA reads as TGTGCCAGCAGCTATGGGACGAGAGGCGAGCAGTACTTC.

The sample holds a few counts of this clonotype. The chain is built from TRBV3-1 and TRBJ2-3; D unclear. Germline V gene lookup returns CDR1 LGHDT and CDR2 YNNKEL (reference sequence). The length of the CDR3 is 14 residues. V was shortened by 1 base and J by 3 bases, with 8 bases between the two germline ends. Here the CDR3 reads CASSQGASTDTQYF. The CDR3 nucleotides are TGTGCCAGCAGCCAAGGGGCCAGTACAGATACGCAGTATTTT.

This clonotype was observed a handful of times. The chain is built from TRBV12-3 or TRBV12-4 and TRBJ2-1, with D tentatively TRBD2 (7 bases). The germline V and J ends were trimmed by 8 bases and 5 bases, with 16 bases remaining between them. The CDR3 is 14 residues long. CDR3 nucleotides: TGTGCCAGCTCCGCCGGGCGGGGGCACAATGAGCAGTTCTTC. Amino acids: CASSAGRGHNEQFF.

The chain uses TRBV7-3 and TRBJ2-3, with 10 bases fitting TRBD1. This CDR3 spans 16 amino acids. Germline trimming cut 0 bases from V and 4 bases from J; bases unmatched to any gene: 4. Looked up from germline, CDR1 is SGHTA and CDR2 is FQGTGA. DNA for the CDR3: TGTGCCAGCAGCTTAACAAGGGACAGGGGCTCAGATACGCAGTATTTT. Amino acids: CASSLTRDRGSDTQYF.

The chain employs TRBV3-1 and TRBJ2-1; no clear D. The CDR3 length is 16 residues. Per the germline V gene, CDR1 is LGHDT and CDR2 is YNNKEL (reference sequence). The ends were cut back, 0 bases at V and 3 bases at J, with 12 bases in the middle. The CDR3, as DNA: TGTGCCAGCAGCCAAGATCTGCGCGGCGGCTACAATGAGCAGTTCTTC. This translates into CASSQDLRGGYNEQFF.

With respect to this clonotype: Germline and junction disagree at one end, which may indicate a read error. The V gene is TRBV20-1, the J gene TRBJ2-5; perhaps TRBD2 as D (8 bases). The germline CDR1 and CDR2 sequences are DFQATT and SNEGSKA (reference sequence). The CDR3 contains 21 residues. The CDR3 loop reads CSARDTRRQGTHSGKLETRYF. Here the CDR3 DNA reads TGCAGTGCTAGAGATACCCGGCGACAGGGCACACATAGCGGGAAGCTAGAGACCCGGTACTTC.

This clonotype was detected only a few times. V is TRBV5-1 and J is TRBJ1-2; possible D gene TRBD1, 6 bases. CDR3 size: 14 residues. V was trimmed by 0 bases and J by 8 bases, leaving 14 bases between them. Germline V gene lookup returns CDR1 SGHRS and CDR2 YFSETQ. This chain's CDR3 is CASSLGTAQGGYTF. The CDR3 bases are TGCGCCAGCAGCTTGGGGACAGCACAGGGCGGCTACACCTTC.

In its sample, this clonotype was seen a few times. The germline gene is not matched at one end of the junction; a read error may be the cause. This chain links TRBV27 with TRBJ2-1; 10 positions match TRBD2. From germline, CDR1 is MNHEY and CDR2 SMNVEV (reference sequence). This CDR3 spans 16 amino acids. The CDR3 spells CACSPLAGGLGNEQFF. CDR3 nucleotide sequence: TGTGCCTGCAGCCCTTTAGCGGGAGGTTTGGGAAATGAGCAGTTCTTC.

The rearrangement uses TRBV20-1 and TRBJ1-1; the D is unclear. Germline V gives CDR1 DFQATT, CDR2 SNEGSKA (reference sequence). Between the trimmed V and J ends, which lost 3 bases and 4 bases, there was a span of 18 bases. CDR3 length: 15 residues. The CDR3 sequence is CSARLGFNVVTEAFF. The DNA of the CDR3 is TGCAGTGCTAGGTTGGGGTTTAACGTGGTCACTGAAGCTTTCTTT.

The chain is built from TRBV29-1 and TRBJ2-3; tentatively, D is TRBD1 or TRBD2 (6 bases each). V gave up 7 bases and J gave up 4 bases, with 18 bases separating them. The CDR3 length is 14 residues. Germline V CDR1 and CDR2: SQVTM, ANQGSEA. The CDR3 sequence is CSATGGGGSDTQYF. The CDR3, as DNA: TGCAGCGCCACAGGAGGAGGGGGGTCAGATACGCAGTATTTT.

The gene calls are TRBV20-1 and TRBJ2-5; D may match TRBD1 or TRBD2 (6 bases each). V was cut by 0 bases and J by 2 bases, with 13 bases left in between. This CDR3 comprises 15 residues. Germline V gene sequence: CDR1 DFQATT, CDR2 SNEGSKA (reference sequence). The DNA for the CDR3 is TGCAGTGCTAGAGATGAAACAGGGACTCAAGAGACCCAGTACTTC. Protein sequence: CSARDETGTQETQYF.

This clonotype was seen a handful of times. The rearrangement uses TRBV11-1 and TRBJ1-2; 7 bases line up with TRBD1. Germline V CDR1 and CDR2: SGHAT, FQDESV (reference sequence). The CDR3 has 20 residues. V gave up 5 bases and J gave up 0 bases; unmatched junction bases: 21. CDR3 residues: CASSDAPDRETLGANYGYTF. The CDR3 DNA is TGTGCCAGCAGCGACGCCCCAGACAGGGAGACCCTGGGCGCTAACTATGGCTACACCTTC.

The chain couples TRBV6-1 to TRBJ1-5; D not certain. V was clipped by 7 bases and J by 1 base, with 14 bases between them. Per the germline V gene, CDR1 is MNHNS and CDR2 is SASEGT. The CDR3 runs to 15 residues. The DNA of the CDR3 is TGTGCCAGCAAAGAGTTGTGGTTAAGCAATCAGCCCCAGCATTTT. Residues: CASKELWLSNQPQHF.

The chain uses TRBV12-3 or TRBV12-4 and TRBJ2-1, with 9 bases identical to TRBD1. The CDR3 has 13 residues. The J segment lost 8 bases and the V segment lost 6 bases, leaving 5 bases of the junction unmatched. CDR3 nucleotide sequence: TGTGCCAGCAGCTTGGACAGGGGCCATGAGCAGTTCTTC. Its translation is CASSLDRGHEQFF.

This rearrangement joins TRBV20-1 to TRBJ1-1; D call uncertain. V was clipped by 6 bases and J by 6 bases, with 20 bases between them. Germline V gene lookup returns CDR1 DFQATT and CDR2 SNEGSKA (reference sequence). The CDR3 totals 14 residues. The CDR3 bases are TGCAGTGCCGACAAGCCGGGGAGGGTGTCTGAAGCTTTCTTT. Encoded protein: CSADKPGRVSEAFF.

The genes are TRBV7-9 and TRBJ2-7; D call uncertain. Germline CDR1 and CDR2: SEHNR and FQNEAQ (reference sequence). There are 14 residues in the CDR3. V lost 2 bases, J lost 2 bases, and 10 bases lay in between. The CDR3 DNA reads TGTGCCAGCAGCTTAAGCACCGAGACCTACGAGCAGTACTTC. It translates to CASSLSTETYEQYF.

The chain combines TRBV12-3 or TRBV12-4 with TRBJ1-1, with TRBD1 identical over 8 bases. CDR3 length equals 16 residues. Losses at the gene ends were 6 bases for V and 2 bases for J; bases not matched to a gene: 11. CDR3 nucleotide sequence: TGTGCCAGCAGGACCGGGACAGGATCTCTCAACACTGAAGCTTTCTTT. Translating it yields CASRTGTGSLNTEAFF.

This chain links TRBV12-3 or TRBV12-4 with TRBJ2-5; D uncertain. This CDR3 comprises 11 residues. With 7 bases removed from V and 5 bases from J, the gap between germline ends came to 8 bases. The CDR3 nucleotides read TGTGCCAGCACTTTGGGGGAGACCCAGTACTTC. Amino acids: CASTLGETQYF.

This chain connects TRBV7-9 to TRBJ2-4; weak D call: TRBD1 (6 bases). The last part of the DNA fits TRBJ2-7 better; the J call may be wrong. Looked up from germline, CDR1 is SEHNR and CDR2 is FQNEAQ (reference sequence). CDR3 size: 17 residues. CDR3 protein: CASSLPQLDSPVNEQYF. The CDR3 DNA reads as TGTGCCAGCAGCTTACCCCAATTGGACAGTCCGGTGAACGAGCAGTACTTC.

This chain uses TRBV5-1 with TRBJ2-1; 11 nucleotides line up with TRBD2. Trimming at V came to 5 bases and at J to 5 bases, leaving 3 bases not matched to a gene. Per germline, CDR1 SGHRS and CDR2 YFSETQ. The CDR3 is 14 residues long. The CDR3 loop is CASSIAGGHNEQFF. CDR3 bases: TGCGCCAGCAGTATAGCGGGAGGGCACAATGAGCAGTTCTTC.

The V gene is TRBV5-6, the J gene TRBJ2-1, with 12 bases fitting TRBD2. The CDR3 length is 18 residues. J was trimmed by 4 bases and V by 3 bases; bases with no gene match: 11. CDR1 is SGHDT and CDR2 is YYEEEE in the germline V gene. CDR3 bases: TGTGCCAGCAGCTCGATGAGGACTAGCGGGGCCCCTTACAATGAGCAGTTCTTC. Translated: CASSSMRTSGAPYNEQFF.

This clonotype was counted only a few times. This sequence joins TRBV12-3 or TRBV12-4 and TRBJ2-5; TRBD2 matches 8 bases. This CDR3 is built from 13 residues. V was pared by 7 bases and J by 4 bases, with 5 bases of the junction left unmatched. The CDR3 spells CASNKSGRETQYF. The CDR3 nucleotides read TGTGCCAGCAATAAAAGCGGGAGAGAGACCCAGTACTTC.

J is TRBJ2-4 and V is TRBV7-9, with TRBD1 matching 8 bases. This CDR3 region has 13 residues. Trimming took 4 bases from V and 13 from J; bases not matched to a gene: 9. Germline CDR1 and CDR2: SEHNR and FQNEAQ (reference sequence). CDR3 region: CASSSSRDRQQYF. CDR3 sequence (DNA): TGTGCCAGCAGCTCGTCCCGGGACAGGCAGCAGTACTTC.

This clonotype was seen a few times. The genes are TRBV12-3 or TRBV12-4 and TRBJ2-1, with D perhaps TRBD1 (5 bases). V dropped 4 bases and J dropped 15 bases, with 13 bases sitting between them. The CDR3 extends over 11 amino acids. As DNA, the CDR3 is TGTGCCAGCAGTTCAGGGAAATGGCCGTTCTTC. Translating it yields CASSSGKWPFF.

V and J are TRBV2 and TRBJ2-1; unclear D gene. Germline values: CDR1 SNHLY, CDR2 FYNNEI. CDR3 size: 14 residues. V lost 3 bases and J lost 4, with 10 bases in between. CDR3 in DNA: TGTGCCAGCAGTGAGGACCCACGATACAATGAGCAGTTCTTC. Its translation: CASSEDPRYNEQFF. The entire variable domain, with the rest obtained from reference TRBV2 and TRBJ2-1, is as follows: EPEVTQTPSHQVTQMGQEVILRCVPISNHLYFYWYRQILGQKVEFLVSFYNNEISEKSEIFDDQFSVERPDGSNFTLKIRSTKLEDSAMYFCASSEDPRYNEQFFGPGTRLTVL.

The V and J genes are TRBV29-1 and TRBJ2-1; D might be TRBD2 (6 bases). Per germline, CDR1 SQVTM and CDR2 ANQGSEA. Trimming pared 4 bases from V and 6 bases from J, leaving 16 bases between. The CDR3 consists of 14 residues. In nucleotides, the CDR3 is TGCAGCGTTGGAAACCCGGGAGTCGTCAATGAGCAGTTCTTC. Amino acid sequence: CSVGNPGVVNEQFF.

The chain couples TRBV21-1 to TRBJ2-5; TRBD1 is the table's D call, not checked against the DNA. The J call is doubtful: the DNA matches TRBJ2-7 better. TRBV21-1 is marked as a pseudogene. This CDR3 is 13 amino acids long. The CDR3 nucleotides read TGTGCCAGCAGCAAAGTTGCAGGGCACGAGCAGTACTTC. Translating it yields CASSKVAGHEQYF.